The T cell receptor beta chain under discussion was sequenced for a study of cytomegalovirus exposure and HLA in healthy donors (dated by TCRdb to 2017 to 2019). Looking at the study overall: An earlier analysis of several hundred of the donors reported 250 to 300 Gb of sequence data and 117 million unique TCR beta sequences from about 200 million T cells. Both class I and class II loci were covered by HLA typing, at four-digit resolution. Rather than drawing on any new phenotypic data, the later analysis identified candidate immune exposures from TCR beta sequences and the way those sequences occurred across donors. A later genetic analysis took genome-wide SNP genotypes for about 55% of the roughly 700 donors and used that subset as a discovery cohort. Using immunosequencing, the study profiled T cell repertoires from approximately 700 subjects and related those repertoires to cytomegalovirus serostatus. Four or five DR-DQ haplotypes were handled as single units for association and clustering, since linkage in the cohort was strong. To predict cytomegalovirus infection status, the study combined high-throughput TCR immunosequencing, statistical association of individual TCRs with disease status, and machine learning. In an earlier analysis of roughly 540 of the donors, high-throughput TCR beta sequencing was used to judge whether each TCR beta V gene segment behaved as functional or pseudogenic. Typing coverage differed by locus: A, B, C, DRB1 and DQB1 were typed in about 629-630 donors, DQA1 in 500 to 550, DPA1 in over 600, and DPB1 in just under 490. Alongside the repertoire data, information on donor age, sex, ethnicity and CMV serostatus was compiled. Approximately 300 gigabases of sequencing data and tens of millions of unique TCR sequences made up an early release that covered under 750 HLA-typed donors. All discovery cohort repertoires had been generated using a single sequencing platform. Along with the 666-subject first cohort, a separate validation cohort of over 90 different subjects was used. Across under 500 genotyped donors of the cohort, an average of about 240,000 unique TCR beta nucleotide sequences per donor were sequenced, and approximately 17% of those sequences were non-productive. The study aimed to test whether cataloging public T cell receptors could reveal signatures of past pathogen exposure. Among the approximately 420 genotyped donors, 75% to 90% belonged to the genetic ancestry cluster associated with self-reported Caucasian donors. A later analysis re-examined previously published TCR beta repertoires from about 700 donors and added high-resolution HLA genotyping to investigate patterns of TCR occurrence.

The cohort comprised some 730 healthy bone marrow donors. All cohort members were sampled while nominally healthy, although unrecorded immune exposures were likely present. The donor tested CMV seropositive, placing the donor among the 290 or so seropositive members of the cohort. A peripheral blood sample was provided by each donor, and peripheral blood mononuclear cells were used for TCR beta sequencing. Genomic DNA extraction from the blood cell samples was performed with the Qiagen DNeasy Blood Extraction Kit. With regard to this clone: Its antigen target is currently unknown. There are no base qualities to consult, and no much larger clone falls within one base.

What the authors observed across the whole study: A later analysis reported that several top co-occurrence clusters appeared linked to parvovirus B19, influenza, CMV and Epstein-Barr virus. It was suggested by the authors that the approach could potentially be generalized to other disease states and immunological phenotypes. In a later analysis, the rate of TCR association differed among HLA loci, with DRB1 alleles having the most associated TCRs and HLA-C alleles having the fewest. Because the 87-base-pair reads could not distinguish some IMGT-functional V segments, including TRBV6-2 and TRBV6-3, those segments were excluded. A later genetic analysis reported fewer N-insertions in productive TCRs among donors in an Asian-associated ancestry cluster than the roughly 700-donor mean. Because counts were too low, 15 or so rarely observed V segments, including chromosome 9 orphons, were excluded from the earlier analysis of several hundred of the donors. Three of the identified cytomegalovirus-associated TCR beta chains were confirmed in vitro to be specific for cytomegalovirus antigens. When HLA alleles, especially DR and DQ, strongly co-occurred, TCR associations were difficult to assign to individual alleles. Specific HLA alleles were associated with 18,000 or so TCR beta sequences at a false discovery rate of 0.05 in a later analysis. In a later genetic analysis, a missense DCLRE1C variant was associated with V-gene and J-gene trimming of TCR beta chains, and the association was replicated in an independent cohort. A cluster of highly shared sequence variants was judged likely to represent a technical artifact of the sequencing pipeline. The cohort was sequenced for TCR beta chains only, and without alpha or paired-chain data the features that could be detected were limited. In a later analysis, HLA-associated TCR beta chains showed more clonal expansion and lower generation probabilities than non-associated chains that were equally common. The classifier was reported to diagnose cytomegalovirus status with high specificity and sensitivity in both the original cohort and the validation cohort. Because some donors lacked HLA typing at each locus, the association tests relied only on the typed subset. A total of fewer than 200 TCR beta chains were listed by the study as associated with cytomegalovirus. In an earlier analysis of roughly 500 of the donors, most TCR beta V segments appeared in productive rearrangements about 87% or about 30% of the time, broadly matching IMGT annotations. CMV serostatus was the only immune exposure information available for the cohort. Most TCR sequences were observed very rarely across donors, whereas some public TCRs were present in many individuals. A further reported finding was that TCR beta sequences accurately predicted the HLA-A and HLA-B alleles for most subjects in the first cohort. Correlated functional status among segregating V segments might be attributable to linkage disequilibrium, but an unknown experimental factor could not be ruled out. Sequencing depth was assumed to be roughly uniform across donors in the presence/absence analyses, though that assumption may not hold. In a later analysis, most CMV-associated TCR beta chains were found to appear HLA-restricted, with HLA associations seemingly driven largely by CMV exposure.

The CDR3 covers 14 residues, taking in both the cysteine and the phenylalanine. Solely the CDR3 DNA is kept, with 42 bases framed from the first base. Via the germline V gene (reference sequence), CDR1 is SEHNR and CDR2 FQNEAQ. Compared with germline, V lacks 5 bases and J lacks 6 bases; bases without a gene match: 4. The library relied on the immunoSEQ multiplex PCR assay. The multiplex PCR relied on a mix of 60 forward primers for TCR Vbeta segments and 13 reverse primers for TCR Jbeta segments. Amplification of the CDR3 region of rearranged TCR beta genes was performed with a multiplex PCR assay on genomic DNA. The amplified TCR beta libraries were sequenced on the Illumina HiSeq System as 87-base-pair reads. As for the original processing: A later analysis tallied around 80 million unique TCR beta chains across the 600 to 700 repertoires, and around 9.9 million of those chains were shared by two or more donors. To remove PCR and sequencing errors, raw reads were error-corrected and collapsed into unique sequences using a nearest-neighbor algorithm that merged closely related sequences. Alignment of CDR3 sequences to IMGT reference sequences was used to assign V, D and J gene segments. Each retained sequence needed at least a six-nucleotide match to both a V gene segment and a J gene segment. A rearrangement counted as productive if the CDR3 had no stop codons and remained in frame with V and J, and every other rearrangement counted as non-productive. Following IMGT convention, CDR3 was defined as the stretch from the second conserved V-encoded cysteine up to the conserved J-encoded phenylalanine. The earlier analysis of roughly 590 of the donors excluded sequences that lacked an unambiguous match to a single V gene segment. An earlier analysis of approximately 590 of the donors called V segments functional above 56.7% productive rearrangements and segregating when the between-donor standard deviation exceeded 5%. A statistical classification framework was built for diagnosing cytomegalovirus status from the catalog of TCR beta chain sequences. A later analysis assigned V and J genes by comparing TCR nucleotide sequences with IMGT/GENE-DB human TR gene sequences. The TCRdist pipeline was used in a later analysis to assign CDR3 sequences and most-parsimonious VDJ recombination scenarios. In a later analysis, every TCR beta chain was defined by the combination of its CDR3 amino acid sequence and its V-gene family, and reads without a unique V-gene family were dropped. To address suspected cross-contamination and a sequencing artifact, a later analysis removed approximately 600 highly shared, low-generation-probability nucleotide sequences. In a later analysis, a clonal expansion index for each public chain was calculated from normalized within-repertoire ranks of inferred template counts. In a later analysis, generation probabilities were computed using a VDJ recombination model fitted to out-of-frame rearrangements, and the results were checked against IGoR. A later analysis scored TCR-TCR, TCR-HLA and TCR-CMV co-occurrence with hypergeometric tests, applying a repertoire-size bias correction to TCR pairs. False discovery rates were estimated in a later analysis by permuting HLA or CMV assignments 20 times. In a later analysis, co-occurring TCRs were grouped with DBSCAN, and TCRdist sequence similarity was added when clustering was performed within HLA-allele-positive subsets. Repertoires with fewer than 30,000 or more than 120,000 public chains were left out of co-occurrence clustering, as were four to six repertoires with anomalous nucleotide sharing. TCRdb mirrors the immuneACCESS table, restricted to in-frame sequences. Some clones are absent from its copies; in checked studies, under half trace to an unresolved V gene, and the reason for the others is unknown. The V and J calls and the clone size are those of that table, but D and trimming were determined from the DNA. Here the sample has about 40,000 clones; less than 85% occur a single time. The leading ten clones occupy under 12% of the sample.

The sequence links TRBV7-9 to TRBJ2-1; a stretch of 10 junction bases matches TRBD2. This receptor was obtained from a woman aged 18-30 years in good health and CMV-seropositive. The specimen was PBMCs. The encoded CDR3 is CASSPGTSANEQFF. Read as DNA, the sequence is TGTGCCAGCAGCCCTGGGACTAGCGCCAATGAGCAGTTCTTC.